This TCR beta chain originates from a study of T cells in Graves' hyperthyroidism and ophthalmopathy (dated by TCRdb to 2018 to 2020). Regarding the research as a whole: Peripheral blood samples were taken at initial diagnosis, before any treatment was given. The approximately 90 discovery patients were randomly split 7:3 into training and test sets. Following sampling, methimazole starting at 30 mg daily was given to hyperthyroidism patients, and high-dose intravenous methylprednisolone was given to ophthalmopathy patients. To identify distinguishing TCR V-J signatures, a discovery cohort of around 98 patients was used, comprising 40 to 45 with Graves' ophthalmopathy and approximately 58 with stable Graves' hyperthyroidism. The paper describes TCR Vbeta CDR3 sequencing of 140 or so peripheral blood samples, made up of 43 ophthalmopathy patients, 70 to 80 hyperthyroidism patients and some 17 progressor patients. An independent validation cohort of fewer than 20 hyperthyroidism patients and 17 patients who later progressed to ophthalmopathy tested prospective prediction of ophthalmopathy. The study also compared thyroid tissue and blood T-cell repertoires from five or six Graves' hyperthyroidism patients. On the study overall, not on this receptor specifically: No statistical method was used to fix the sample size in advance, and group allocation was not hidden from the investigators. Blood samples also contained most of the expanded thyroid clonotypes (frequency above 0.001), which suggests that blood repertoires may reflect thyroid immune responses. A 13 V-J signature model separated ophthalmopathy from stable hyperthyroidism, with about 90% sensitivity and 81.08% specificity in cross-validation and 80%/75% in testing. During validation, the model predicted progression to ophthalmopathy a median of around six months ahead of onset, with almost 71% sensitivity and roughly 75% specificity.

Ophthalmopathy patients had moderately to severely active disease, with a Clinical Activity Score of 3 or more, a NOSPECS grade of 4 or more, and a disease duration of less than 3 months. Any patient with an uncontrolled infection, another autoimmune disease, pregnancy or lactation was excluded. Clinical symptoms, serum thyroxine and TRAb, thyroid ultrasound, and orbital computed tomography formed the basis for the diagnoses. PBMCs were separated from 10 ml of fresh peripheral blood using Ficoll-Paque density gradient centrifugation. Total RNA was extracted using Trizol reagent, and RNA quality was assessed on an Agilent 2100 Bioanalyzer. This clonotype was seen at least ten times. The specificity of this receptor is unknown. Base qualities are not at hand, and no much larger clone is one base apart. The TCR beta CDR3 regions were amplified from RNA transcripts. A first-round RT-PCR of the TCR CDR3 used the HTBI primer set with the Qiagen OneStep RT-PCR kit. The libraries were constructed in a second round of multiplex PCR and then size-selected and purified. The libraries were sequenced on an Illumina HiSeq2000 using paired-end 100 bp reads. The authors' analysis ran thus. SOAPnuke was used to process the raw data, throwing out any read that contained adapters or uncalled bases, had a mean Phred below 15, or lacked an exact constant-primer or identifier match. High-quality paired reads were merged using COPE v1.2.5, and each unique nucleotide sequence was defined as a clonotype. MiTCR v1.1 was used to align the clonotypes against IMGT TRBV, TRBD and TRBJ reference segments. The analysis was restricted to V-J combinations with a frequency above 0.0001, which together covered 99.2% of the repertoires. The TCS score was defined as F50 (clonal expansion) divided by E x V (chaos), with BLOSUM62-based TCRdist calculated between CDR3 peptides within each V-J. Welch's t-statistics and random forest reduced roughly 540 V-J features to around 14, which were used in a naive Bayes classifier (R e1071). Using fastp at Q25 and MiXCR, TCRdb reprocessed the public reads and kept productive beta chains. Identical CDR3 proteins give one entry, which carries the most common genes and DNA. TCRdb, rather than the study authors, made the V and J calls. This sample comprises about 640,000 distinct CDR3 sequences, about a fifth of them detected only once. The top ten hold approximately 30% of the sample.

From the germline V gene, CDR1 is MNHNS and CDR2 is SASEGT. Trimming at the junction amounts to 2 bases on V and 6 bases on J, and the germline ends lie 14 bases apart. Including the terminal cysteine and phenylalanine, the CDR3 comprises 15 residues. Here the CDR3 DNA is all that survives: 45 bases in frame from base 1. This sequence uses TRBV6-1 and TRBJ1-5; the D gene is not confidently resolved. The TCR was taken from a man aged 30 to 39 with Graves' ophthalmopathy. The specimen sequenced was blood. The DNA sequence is TGTGCCAGCAGTGAATTTGGGAGTTCGGGTCAGCCCCAGCATTTT. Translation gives CASSEFGSSGQPQHF.